The 13 T cell receptor beta chains in this list originate from one sample, sequenced in a study of T cell changes during pregnancy in multiple sclerosis (dated by TCRdb to 2018 to 2020). Receptor libraries were prepared by the immunoSEQ multiplex PCR assay. Imported from immuneACCESS, the table was reduced by TCRdb to in-frame sequences with V and J called. These copies leave out some clones; in studies compared against another copy, an unresolved V gene accounts for under half, and the cause of the remainder is not known. Across this sample there are tens of thousands of clones, with 90% seen only once. The biggest ten clones account for more than 8% of the sample. Here the sequenced sample was peripheral blood, taken after pregnancy. The receptor set was obtained from a female donor in good health, enrolled as a control in a pregnancy study.

The chain combines TRBV30 with TRBJ1-2, with 9 bases identical to TRBD1. Germline loops: CDR1 GTSNPN, CDR2 SVGIG (reference sequence). CDR3 length: 15 residues. The V segment lost 4 bases and the J segment 7 bases; nucleotides outside the gene matches: 13. CDR3 DNA sequence: TGTGCCTGGACTCCCCCTGGCGGGACAGGGTTTGGCTACACCTTC. As protein: CAWTPPGGTGFGYTF.

The chain combines TRBV6-1 with TRBJ1-1, with 7 bases aligning to TRBD1. The V gene end was trimmed by 4 bases and the J gene end by 5 bases; junction bases not matched to a gene: 7. There are 14 residues in the CDR3. Germline CDR1 MNHNS, CDR2 SASEGT. This CDR3 is CASSGPRGETEAFF. In nucleotides, the CDR3 is TGTGCCAGCAGTGGACCCAGGGGGGAGACTGAAGCTTTCTTT.

This chain connects TRBV7-2 to TRBJ2-3; D gene uncertain. Trimming left V 4 bases short and J 3 bases short, with 2 bases between. This CDR3 has 11 residues. The germline V gene encodes CDR1 SGHTA and CDR2 FQGNSA. CDR3 loop: CASSSTDTQYF. The CDR3, as DNA: TGTGCCAGCAGCTCAACAGATACGCAGTATTTT.

The chain is built from TRBV2 and TRBJ2-2; the D is unclear. The V end was cut by 7 bases, the J end by 3 bases, with 9 bases between. Germline CDR1 and CDR2: SNHLY and FYNNEI. There are 13 residues in the CDR3. CDR3 bases: TGTGCCAGCAATACAGAAGACACCGGGGAGCTGTTTTTT. As protein: CASNTEDTGELFF.

The gene calls are TRBV7-9 and TRBJ1-2; TRBD1 matches at 9 bases. Trimming at V came to 6 bases and at J to 6 bases, leaving 8 bases not matched to a gene. The CDR3 spans 14 residues. Germline lookup yields CDR1 SEHNR and CDR2 FQNEAQ (reference sequence). CDR3 in amino acids: CASRAGTGLDGYTF. Written as DNA, the CDR3 is TGTGCCAGCAGGGCAGGGACAGGGTTGGATGGCTACACCTTC.

This clone was seen more than once but under ten times. The CDR3 reads CASRPGQASNTGELFF. For the CDR3, the DNA is TGTGCCAGCAGACCTGGACAGGCTTCGAACACCGGGGAGCTGTTTTTT. V is TRBV2 and J is TRBJ2-2; 7 bases map to TRBD1. V gave up 6 bases and J gave up 0 bases; unmatched junction bases: 7. Germline V lookup: CDR1 SNHLY, CDR2 FYNNEI. The CDR3 runs 16 residues.

This chain uses TRBV21-1 with TRBJ1-1. TRBV21-1 is flagged as a pseudogene. CDR3 length: 17 amino acids. CDR3: CASNYAGGRRKNTEAFF. In DNA, the CDR3 is TGTGCCAGCAACTACGCGGGGGGGCGGCGGAAGAACACTGAAGCTTTCTTT.

This chain uses TRBV4-3 with TRBJ2-3; TRBD2 matches at 11 bases. From germline, CDR1 is LGHNA and CDR2 YSLEER. The CDR3 contains 16 residues. V lost 0 bases to trimming and J lost 3 bases; unmatched junction nucleotides: 2. The CDR3 DNA reads TGCGCCAGCAGCCAAGAGACTAGCGGGGTAACAGATACGCAGTATTTT. Residues: CASSQETSGVTDTQYF.

The DNA of the CDR3 is TGCGCCAGCAGCTTACAGGGGACGAACACTGAAGCTTTCTTT. This codes for CASSLQGTNTEAFF. The chain couples TRBV5-1 to TRBJ1-1, with TRBD1 matching over 7 bases. V dropped 2 bases and J dropped 1; count of bases not matched to a gene: 2. The CDR3 contains 14 residues. CDR1 and CDR2 from the germline V gene are SGHRS and YFSETQ. The variable domain in full, completed from reference TRBV5-1 and TRBJ1-1, reads KAGVTQTPRYLIKTRGQQVTLSCSPISGHRSVSWYQQTPGQGLQFLFEYFSETQRNKGNFPGRFSGRQFSNSRSEMNVSTLELGDSALYLCASSLQGTNTEAFFGQGTRLTVV.

This rearrangement joins TRBV7-6 to TRBJ2-7; D unclear. CDR1 is SGHVS, CDR2 FNYEAQ, per germline. V lost 1 base, J lost 6 bases, and 10 bases lay in between. The CDR3 totals 13 residues. CDR3 amino acids: CASSLELRGEQYF. The DNA for the CDR3 is TGTGCCAGCAGCTTAGAGCTAAGAGGCGAGCAGTACTTC.

This rearrangement joins TRBV6-1 to TRBJ2-5, with TRBD2 identical over 8 bases. The germline CDR1 and CDR2 sequences are MNHNS and SASEGT. V shed 11 bases, J shed 5 bases, and the junction held 10 bases outside the gene matches. The CDR3 has 13 residues. The CDR3 DNA is TGTGCCGCCTCACTAGCGGCGAGGGAGACCCAGTACTTC. Amino acid sequence: CAASLAARETQYF.

The V and J genes are TRBV9 and TRBJ1-1; 7 bases are a match to TRBD1. The V segment lost 5 bases and the J segment 10 bases; nucleotides outside the gene matches: 14. Germline V lookup: CDR1 SGDLS, CDR2 YYNGEE. The CDR3 length is 14 residues. The CDR3 region has the DNA TGTGCCAGCAGTAACCGGGACAGCGACCAGGGAGCTTTCTTT. Translated, it gives CASSNRDSDQGAFF.

This chain connects TRBV7-9 to TRBJ2-5, with 7 bases aligning to TRBD2. J gave up 3 bases and V 2 bases, and 3 bases lay outside the gene matches. Germline assignment: CDR1 SEHNR and CDR2 FQNEAQ (reference sequence). CDR3 length: 14 amino acids. CDR3 DNA: TGTGCCAGCAGCTTATGGGGGAGGGAAGAGACCCAGTACTTC. It yields the protein CASSLWGREETQYF.